These 32 T cell receptor beta chains were sequenced from one sample in a study of T cell repertoires in cytomegalovirus infection. MiXCR was run by TCRdb on the reads, yielding one entry per CDR3 protein. The table lists about 460,000 distinct CDR3 sequences, around 11% of them singletons. The sample taken for sequencing was PBMCs. The receptors were sampled from a human donor in good health (CMV status not recorded). Some clones in this sample may be carry-over from other donors' samples.

This clonotype was found many times. The gene calls are TRBV11-1 and TRBJ2-1, with 10 positions matching TRBD2. J was trimmed by 5 bases and V by 5 bases; bases with no gene match: 3. The germline V gene encodes CDR1 SGHAT and CDR2 FQDESV (reference sequence). The CDR3 totals 14 residues. The CDR3 spells CASSRTSGDNEQFF. CDR3 bases: TGTGCCAGCAGCAGGACTAGCGGCGACAATGAGCAGTTCTTC. The full variable domain, rest sourced from reference TRBV11-1 and TRBJ2-1, is EAEVAQSPRYKITEKSQAVAFWCDPISGHATLYWYRQILGQGPELLVQFQDESVVDDSQLPKDRFSAERLKGVDSTLKIQPAELGDSAMYLCASSRTSGDNEQFFGPGTRLTVL.

This clonotype was seen a handful of times. The chain couples TRBV19 to TRBJ2-1, with 12 bases fitting TRBD1. This CDR3 is built from 16 residues. J lost 8 bases, V lost 7 bases, and 12 bases had no gene match. Germline CDR1 LNHDA, CDR2 SQIVND (reference sequence). The CDR3 bases are TGTGCCAGTAACCCGCTTTACGGGACAGGGGGCGATGAGCAGTTCTTC. Its protein is CASNPLYGTGGDEQFF. Full variable domain (remainder filled in from reference TRBV19 and TRBJ2-1): DGGITQSPKYLFRKEGQNVTLSCEQNLNHDAMYWYRQDPGQGLRLIYYSQIVNDFQKGDIAEGYSVSREKKESFPLTVTSAQKNPTAFYLCASNPLYGTGGDEQFFGPGTRLTVL.

This clonotype was observed many times. This chain links TRBV19 with TRBJ1-5; TRBD1 is a possible D gene (5 bases). The CDR3 consists of 15 residues. Looked up from germline, CDR1 is LNHDA and CDR2 is SQIVND (reference sequence). Between the trimmed V and J ends, which lost 7 bases and 3 bases, there was a span of 16 bases. CDR3 sequence reads: CASKPQGSPNQPQHF. CDR3 in DNA: TGTGCCAGTAAACCTCAGGGTTCACCCAATCAGCCCCAGCATTTT.

This clonotype was seen repeatedly, ten times or more. The V call is TRBV5-5, the J call TRBJ1-6; 8 positions agree with TRBD1. The CDR3 extends over 15 amino acids. The V and J ends lost 4 bases and 10 bases, in that order; junction bases with no gene match: 10. The germline gives CDR1 SGHKS, CDR2 YYEKEE (reference sequence). This CDR3 is CASSIDRGTVSPLHF. The CDR3 DNA reads TGTGCCAGCAGCATAGACAGGGGAACGGTATCACCCCTCCACTTT.

This clonotype was observed at least ten times. This CDR3 reads CSARGTGFGQPQHF. In DNA, the CDR3 is TGCAGTGCTAGGGGGACAGGGTTCGGTCAGCCCCAGCATTTT. The chain carries TRBV20-1 and TRBJ1-5; 9 bases are a match to TRBD1. CDR3 size: 14 residues. Germline V CDR1 and CDR2: DFQATT, SNEGSKA (reference sequence). The V and J ends lost 3 bases and 6 bases, in that order; junction bases with no gene match: 6.

This clonotype was counted ten times or more. The genes are TRBV20-1 and TRBJ2-1; possible D gene TRBD2, 6 bases. The ends were cut back, 3 bases at V and 3 bases at J, with 12 bases in the middle. The CDR3 is 14 residues long. CDR1 and CDR2 (germline): DFQATT, SNEGSKA (reference sequence). The CDR3 DNA reads TGCAGTGCTAGTAGGGGAGGACTCTACAATGAGCAGTTCTTC. This codes for CSASRGGLYNEQFF.

J is TRBJ1-1 and V is TRBV3-1, with unresolved D. Trimming stripped 3 bases from V and 6 bases from J, with 8 bases between. The CDR3 is made up of 12 amino acids. Germline loops: CDR1 LGHDT, CDR2 YNNKEL (reference sequence). The CDR3 spells CASSQSNSEAFF. CDR3 in DNA: TGTGCCAGCAGCCAGAGCAATTCTGAAGCTTTCTTT.

This clonotype was observed a handful of times. The chain employs TRBV19 and TRBJ1-5, with TRBD1 as a possible D gene (5 bases). CDR1 and CDR2 from the germline V gene are LNHDA and SQIVND (reference sequence). Trimming took off 3 bases at V and 3 bases at J, with 15 bases between the two ends. The CDR3 extends over 16 amino acids. The CDR3 is CASSIWDGWSNQPQHF. The CDR3 DNA is TGTGCCAGTAGTATCTGGGACGGGTGGTCCAATCAGCCCCAGCATTTT.

This clonotype was seen repeatedly, ten times or more. The CDR3 DNA is TGTGCCAGCAGTGTCCCAGGGAGACACAATGGCTACACCTTC. As protein: CASSVPGRHNGYTF. The chain carries TRBV28 and TRBJ1-2, with D possibly matching TRBD1 (5 bases). CDR3 length: 14 amino acids. V was clipped by 5 bases and J by 6 bases, with 16 bases between them. Germline lookup yields CDR1 MDHEN and CDR2 SYDVKM.

As for this clonotype: This could be a read error, since a much larger clone is one nucleotide away. The chain has TRBV20-1 and TRBJ2-1; weak D call: TRBD2 (6 bases). Looked up from germline, CDR1 is DFQATT and CDR2 is SNEGSKA (reference sequence). The CDR3 has 14 residues. The DNA of the CDR3 is TGCAGTGCTAGAGATCCTGCGGGAACGAATTTGCAGATCTTC. It encodes CSARDPAGTNLQIF.

Remarks on this clonotype: This may stem from a read error, because a much larger clone lies one nucleotide away. The chain links TRBV5-4 to TRBJ1-2; no clear D. The CDR3 sequence is 14 residues long. Germline V gives CDR1 SGHNT, CDR2 YYREEE (reference sequence). CDR3 loop: CASSLDGVNYGCTF. In DNA, the CDR3 is TGTGCCAGCAGCTTGGATGGGGTTAACTATGGCTGCACCTTC. Complete variable domain (other parts from reference TRBV5-4 and TRBJ1-2): ETGVTQSPTHLIKTRGQQVTLRCSSQSGHNTVSWYQQALGQGPQFIFQYYREEENGRGNFPPRFSGLQFPNYSSELNVNALELDDSALYLCASSLDGVNYGCTFGSGTRLTVV.

This clonotype was recorded many times. This chain connects TRBV25-1 to TRBJ2-7; the match to TRBD2 covers 9 bases. CDR3 length equals 12 residues. CDR1 MGHDK and CDR2 SYGVNS come from the germline V gene. V lost 10 bases to trimming and J lost 5 bases; unmatched junction nucleotides: 6. The CDR3 region has the DNA TGTGCCACCTCCCAGCGGGAGGACGAGCAGTACTTC. Translated: CATSQREDEQYF.

This clonotype was seen repeatedly, ten times or more. The rearrangement joins TRBV6-5 to TRBJ1-5; 7 bases are shared with TRBD1. V shed 0 bases and J 12 bases; nucleotides not matched to a gene: 8. Germline CDR1 reads MNHEY; CDR2 reads SVGAGI. The CDR3 is 14 residues long. The CDR3 coding sequence is TGTGCCAGCAGTTACTCGGGTGGACAGGACAGCCAGCATTTT. Residues: CASSYSGGQDSQHF.

This clonotype was seen many times. Compared with germline, one end of the junction differs, possibly owing to a read error. This chain joins TRBV7-7 and TRBJ2-2; 8 bases are a match to TRBD1. Germline loops: CDR1 SSHAT, CDR2 FNYEAQ (reference sequence). CDR3 length equals 14 residues. This CDR3 is CASSQGAQAGELFF. CDR3 sequence (DNA): TGTGCTAGCAGCCAGGGGGCGCAGGCCGGGGAGCTGTTTTTT.

Details on this clonotype: Its ends do not fully match the called genes, so a read error is possible. V is TRBV20-1 and J is TRBJ2-7; 9 positions match TRBD1. In germline, CDR1 is DFQATT, CDR2 SNEGSKA (reference sequence). CDR3 length: 14 amino acids. The CDR3 coding sequence is TGCAGTGTTAGAAAGGGACAGGGAGAGTACGAGCAGTACTTC. As protein: CSVRKGQGEYEQYF.

This clonotype came up many times. The chain combines TRBV20-1 with TRBJ2-1; D remains unclear. The CDR3 runs to 11 residues. Trimming cost V 3 bases and J 13 bases, with 13 bases left between them. The germline V gene encodes CDR1 DFQATT and CDR2 SNEGSKA (reference sequence). CDR3 protein: CSARGPGLQFF. The CDR3 DNA follows: TGCAGTGCTAGGGGCCCGGGTCTACAGTTCTTC.

This clonotype was detected many times. The chain couples TRBV7-3 to TRBJ2-3; TRBD2 is a possible D gene (6 bases). Trimming shortened V by 4 bases and J by 3 bases, and 14 bases separated the two germline ends. CDR1 and CDR2 (germline): SGHTA, FQGTGA. The CDR3 has 15 amino acids. CDR3 in amino acids: CASSSLAGMTDTQYF. DNA for the CDR3: TGTGCCAGCAGCTCGCTGGCGGGGATGACAGATACGCAGTATTTT.

This clonotype was seen ten or more times. The V call is TRBV24-1, the J call TRBJ2-1; tentatively, D is TRBD2 (5 bases). Per germline, CDR1 KGHDR and CDR2 SFDVKD. The CDR3 is made up of 14 amino acids. Trimming took 3 bases from V and 6 from J, leaving 11 bases between them. As DNA, the CDR3 is TGTGCCACCAGTGATAGAGGGCGGGCCAATGAGCAGTTCTTC. Translating it yields CATSDRGRANEQFF.

The genes are TRBV20-1 and TRBJ2-5; 9 positions match TRBD2. The CDR3 has 16 amino acids. J gave up 2 bases and V 0 bases, and 7 bases lay outside the gene matches. Looked up from germline, CDR1 is DFQATT and CDR2 is SNEGSKA (reference sequence). The CDR3 is CSARDPERGAQETQYF. The CDR3 nucleotides read TGCAGTGCTAGAGACCCGGAGCGGGGGGCGCAAGAGACCCAGTACTTC.

The CDR3 spells CASSSTPTGLAKNIQYF. Here the CDR3 DNA reads TGCGCCAGCAGCTCAACTCCGACAGGGTTAGCCAAAAACATTCAGTACTTC. V and J are TRBV5-1 and TRBJ2-4; TRBD1 matches 7 bases. CDR3 length: 17 residues. Germline V gives CDR1 SGHRS, CDR2 YFSETQ. The junction had 9 bases not matched to a gene; V was cut back by 3 bases and J by 0 bases.

The rearrangement links TRBV3-1 to TRBJ1-1; a possible D gene is TRBD1 (5 bases). The CDR3 totals 15 residues. Germline V CDR1 and CDR2: LGHDT, YNNKEL (reference sequence). V lost 0 bases and J 5 bases, leaving 13 bases between the germline ends. DNA of the CDR3: TGTGCCAGCAGCCAAGAGTTGTCAGGGTGGACTGAAGCTTTCTTT. As protein: CASSQELSGWTEAFF.

This clonotype was recorded many times. The chain recombines TRBV29-1 with TRBJ2-7, with 8 bases that match TRBD2. Per the germline V gene, CDR1 is SQVTM and CDR2 is ANQGSEA. This CDR3 has 13 amino acids. Germline trimming cut 5 bases from V and 2 bases from J; bases unmatched to any gene: 5. CDR3 protein: CSVYSGGTYEQYF. The CDR3 DNA reads as TGCAGCGTTTACAGCGGGGGCACCTACGAGCAGTACTTC.

This clonotype showed up just a few times. V gene TRBV28 combines with J gene TRBJ1-2; 11 bases align to TRBD1. This CDR3 comprises 13 residues. The germline V gene encodes CDR1 MDHEN and CDR2 SYDVKM. J lost 8 bases, V lost 8 bases, and 7 bases had no gene match. CDR3 sequence: CASGTGGTGGYTF. CDR3 DNA sequence: TGTGCCAGCGGGACAGGGGGTACGGGGGGCTACACCTTC.

Turning to this clonotype: A read error may be the cause here, since a much bigger clone is one base away. The chain carries TRBV5-1 and TRBJ1-2, with D tentatively TRBD1 (5 bases). The V end lost 4 bases, the J end lost 10 bases, and 14 bases lay between the germline ends. CDR3 size: 12 residues. Germline lookup yields CDR1 SGHRS and CDR2 YFSETQ. The CDR3 spells CASSPRDGVYTF. CDR3 DNA sequence: TGCGCCAGCAGCCCGCGGGACGGTGTCTACACCTTC.

This clonotype was recorded many times. The chain is built from TRBV7-2 and TRBJ2-1, with D possibly being TRBD2 (5 bases). The CDR3 length is 15 residues. The germline gives CDR1 SGHTA, CDR2 FQGNSA. Deletions cut 2 bases from V and 4 bases from J, with 12 bases between. The DNA of the CDR3 is TGTGCCAGCAGCTTACCCGGGATATCATACAATGAGCAGTTCTTC. It codes for CASSLPGISYNEQFF.

This clonotype was detected many times. V gene TRBV28 combines with J gene TRBJ2-3; no clear D gene. This CDR3 region has 12 residues. CDR1 is MDHEN and CDR2 is SYDVKM in the germline V gene. Trimming left V 3 bases short and J 8 bases short, with 9 bases between. CDR3 in DNA: TGTGCCAGCAGTTTTGCCCAGAGTACGCAGTATTTT. Its translation is CASSFAQSTQYF.

This clonotype appeared many times. This chain joins TRBV4-2 and TRBJ2-1; the D gene is possibly TRBD2 (5 bases). Germline V CDR1 and CDR2: LGHNA, YNFKEQ. The CDR3 sequence is 16 residues long. The ends were cut back, 1 base at V and 1 base at J, with 11 bases in the middle. In DNA form, the CDR3 reads TGTGCCAGCAGCCAAGTAGGAGGCGGATCCTACAATGAGCAGTTCTTC. Amino acid sequence: CASSQVGGGSYNEQFF.

This clonotype was seen a few times. The J gene is TRBJ2-4, the V gene TRBV20-1; TRBD2 agrees at 8 bases. Germline V lookup: CDR1 DFQATT, CDR2 SNEGSKA (reference sequence). This CDR3 has 16 residues. V gave up 6 bases and J gave up 8 bases; unmatched junction bases: 18. The CDR3 region has the DNA TGCAGTGCCGTAGGACAATTCGGGGGGGCGAAGGACATTCAGTACTTC. Encoded protein: CSAVGQFGGAKDIQYF.

This clonotype was observed many times. The chain employs TRBV28 and TRBJ2-2, with D possibly matching TRBD2 (5 bases). Germline V gene lookup returns CDR1 MDHEN and CDR2 SYDVKM. Trimming removed 4 bases at V and 3 bases at J, with 15 bases between. The CDR3 loop spans 16 amino acids. The chain's CDR3 is CASSSPREADTGELFF. The CDR3 DNA follows: TGTGCCAGCAGTTCCCCGAGGGAAGCGGACACCGGGGAGCTGTTTTTT.

Many counts were recorded for this clonotype. V gene TRBV6-1 combines with J gene TRBJ2-1; 8 bases align to TRBD1. The germline CDR1 and CDR2 sequences are MNHNS and SASEGT. The trim removed 5 bases at V and 12 bases at J, leaving 3 bases unmatched. The CDR3 covers 11 residues. CDR3 residues: CASSSGTGQFF. CDR3 sequence (DNA): TGTGCCAGCAGTTCCGGGACAGGGCAGTTCTTC.

At least ten counts were recorded for this clonotype. This chain uses TRBV5-6 with TRBJ2-4, with no clear D. The CDR3 extends over 21 amino acids. Germline V gene lookup returns CDR1 SGHDT and CDR2 YYEEEE. With 4 bases removed from V and 0 bases from J, the gap between germline ends came to 29 bases. CDR3 protein: CASSHSGIFGRLIQAKNIQYF. In nucleotides, the CDR3 is TGTGCCAGCAGCCATTCTGGGATTTTTGGCCGACTGATACAAGCCAAAAACATTCAGTACTTC.

The gene calls are TRBV27 and TRBJ1-1; 10 positions agree with TRBD1. Germline V gives CDR1 MNHEY, CDR2 SMNVEV (reference sequence). The J segment lost 3 bases and the V segment lost 2 bases, leaving 3 bases of the junction unmatched. This CDR3 has 15 amino acids. CDR3 protein: CASSLTGTGDTEAFF. The CDR3 region has the DNA TGTGCCAGCAGTTTAACGGGGACAGGGGACACTGAAGCTTTCTTT.